This entry lists 4 T cell receptor beta chains sequenced from one sample in a study of blood T cell repertoires in COVID-19. Repertoires were generated with immunoSEQ multiplex PCR, while TCRdb's copy carries only in-frame clones and drops some. The table lists about 170,000 clones, about 74% of them singletons. Sequences were obtained from peripheral blood. Receptors were obtained from a woman older than 75 with acute or convalescent COVID-19.

V usage is TRBV27 and J usage is TRBJ1-1; the match to TRBD1 covers 8 bases. Trimming took 3 bases from V and 1 from J; bases not matched to a gene: 1. CDR1 is MNHEY and CDR2 is SMNVEV in the germline V gene (reference sequence). The CDR3 is 14 amino acids. The CDR3 DNA reads TGTGCCAGCAGTTTCCAGGGGGCGAACACTGAAGCTTTCTTT. It codes for CASSFQGANTEAFF.

This chain connects TRBV5-4 to TRBJ2-4; 9 bases map to TRBD1. Germline lookup yields CDR1 SGHNT and CDR2 YYREEE (reference sequence). The CDR3 is 16 residues long. V was clipped by 4 bases and J by 6 bases; unmatched bases: 11. In nucleotides, the CDR3 is TGTGCCAGCAGCATTCCACCGGGACAGGGATCAAACATTCAGTACTTC. This sequence encodes CASSIPPGQGSNIQYF.

This clone was recorded at least ten times. V usage is TRBV3-1 (or the pseudogene TRBV3-2) and J usage is TRBJ1-1; 11 bases are a match to TRBD1. Trimming cost V 5 bases and J 11 bases; bases outside gene matches: 13. CDR3 length equals 15 residues. From germline, CDR1 is LGHDT and CDR2 YNNKEL (reference sequence). CDR3 region: CASSIPGTGGWRAFF. CDR3 in DNA: TGTGCCAGCAGCATTCCCGGGACAGGGGGATGGCGTGCTTTCTTT.

This clone was counted at least ten times. This chain uses TRBV6-2 or TRBV6-3 with TRBJ2-1; 10 nucleotides agree with TRBD1. Trimming cost V 2 bases and J 5 bases; bases outside gene matches: 18. This CDR3 has 20 residues. The germline V gene encodes CDR1 MNHEY and CDR2 SVGEGT. CDR3 sequence reads: CASSYPRDRGFAGRNNEQFF. The CDR3 coding sequence is TGTGCCAGCAGTTACCCCCGGGACAGGGGTTTCGCGGGTCGAAACAATGAGCAGTTCTTC.